Detailed here is one TCR beta chain. Its antigen is unknown. The protocol was immunoSEQ multiplex PCR, while the TCRdb copy is restricted to in-frame clones and leaves out a portion. Found here are roughly 52,000 clones, 76% of them singletons; the top ten hold over 9%. The time point: week 35, safety follow-up. In every dose of vaccine, 300 ug of mutant IDH1 20-mer peptide was given alongside topical imiquimod. In weeks 1, 3, 5, 7, 11, 15, 19 and 23, patients were vaccinated. The data stem from a study of a mutant IDH1 vaccine in newly diagnosed glioma. The CDR3 sequence is 14 residues long. CDR1 is MDHEN, CDR2 SYDVKM, per germline. Trimming left V 1 base short and J 1 base short, with 7 bases between.

J is TRBJ1-1 and V is TRBV28; D is ambiguous. The origin of this receptor is a man aged 35 to 55 with glioma. Source: PBMCs, taken from a glioma patient whose treatment included an IDH1 peptide vaccine. The CDR3 DNA sequence: TGTGCCAGCAGTTTATTTAGTAGGAACACTGAAGCTTTCTTT. This codes for CASSLFSRNTEAFF.